This entry lists 30 T cell receptor beta chains sequenced from one sample in a study of blood T cell repertoires in COVID-19. Sequencing was performed with immunoSEQ multiplex PCR; in TCRdb, only in-frame clones are kept and a portion is missing. This table holds 110,000 to 150,000 clones, roughly 84% found once. The sequencing sample was made of peripheral blood. The source is a human donor in a cohort sampled during active COVID-19.

This clone was seen a single time. The J gene is TRBJ1-2, the V gene TRBV5-6; D remains ambiguous. The CDR3 runs 14 residues. Per the germline V gene, CDR1 is SGHDT and CDR2 is YYEEEE. Trimming left V 4 bases short and J 4 bases short, with 14 bases between. The CDR3 is CASSGWGASYGYTF. The CDR3 nucleotides are TGTGCCAGCAGCGGCTGGGGAGCGAGCTATGGCTACACCTTC. Supplemented by reference TRBV5-6 and TRBJ1-2, the full variable domain reads DAGVTQSPTHLIKTRGQQVTLRCSPKSGHDTVSWYQQALGQGPQFIFQYYEEEERQRGNFPDRFSGHQFPNYSSELNVNALLLGDSALYLCASSGWGASYGYTFGSGTRLTVV.

V is TRBV6-6 and J is TRBJ1-3; TRBD1 matches at 8 bases. V was clipped by 2 bases and J by 6 bases; unmatched bases: 6. The CDR3 length is 15 residues. Looked up from germline, CDR1 is MNHNY and CDR2 is SVGAGI (reference sequence). Here the CDR3 DNA reads TGTGCCAGCAGTTACGCCAGGGGGCAAGAAAACACCATATATTTT. Translated, it gives CASSYARGQENTIYF.

The rearrangement links TRBV7-2 to TRBJ2-7; D is uncertain. Trimming shortened V by 0 bases and J by 7 bases, and 13 bases separated the two germline ends. This CDR3 comprises 14 residues. The germline V gene encodes CDR1 SGHTA and CDR2 FQGNSA. The DNA of the CDR3 is TGTGCCAGCAGCTTAGCCGCCAACCTGAGGGAGCAGTACTTC. The encoded protein is CASSLAANLREQYF.

The table lists this clone with a few counts. This chain links TRBV19 with TRBJ1-3; the D is unclear. This CDR3 contains 15 residues. The germline CDR1 and CDR2 sequences are LNHDA and SQIVND (reference sequence). With 7 bases removed from V and 2 bases from J, the gap between germline ends came to 15 bases. DNA of the CDR3: TGTGCCAGTACCCCCCGGGGTCGGGCTGGAAACACCATATATTTT. It translates to CASTPRGRAGNTIYF.

V and J are TRBV4-1 and TRBJ2-2, with 8 bases lining up with TRBD1. The V gene's germline CDR1 is MGHRA and CDR2 YSYEKL. The CDR3 loop spans 16 amino acids. V lost 3 bases, J lost 5 bases, and 8 bases stayed unmatched. The CDR3 loop reads CASSQSTGGRTGELFF. CDR3 nucleotides: TGCGCCAGCAGCCAGTCCACAGGGGGTCGTACCGGGGAGCTGTTTTTT.

The chain employs TRBV6-6 and TRBJ1-5, with TRBD1 as a possible D gene (5 bases). Germline V gene data show CDR1 as MNHNY and CDR2 as SVGAGI (reference sequence). The CDR3 contains 16 residues. Trimming removed 4 bases at V and 4 bases at J, with 17 bases between. In DNA, the CDR3 is TGTGCCAGCAGTTCTACCCGAGACGGGGGGAATCAGCCCCAGCATTTT. Amino acid sequence: CASSSTRDGGNQPQHF.

V and J are TRBV5-1 and TRBJ2-5, with D possibly matching TRBD2 (6 bases). Looked up from germline, CDR1 is SGHRS and CDR2 is YFSETQ. The V gene lost 4 bases and the J gene lost 5 bases, with 21 bases spanning the gap. There are 16 residues in the CDR3. In DNA form, the CDR3 reads TGCGCCAGCAGCCCCCGCGGAGGGAGAAACGGCGAGACCCAGTACTTC. It yields the protein CASSPRGGRNGETQYF.

J is TRBJ1-4 and V is TRBV5-1, with 9 bases aligning to TRBD1. From germline, CDR1 is SGHRS and CDR2 YFSETQ. The CDR3 extends over 14 amino acids. The V and J ends lost 2 bases and 7 bases, in that order; junction bases with no gene match: 3. CDR3 DNA: TGCGCCAGCAGCTTCGACAGGGGGGGTGAAAAACTGTTTTTT. Translation gives CASSFDRGGEKLFF.

The rearrangement links TRBV6-1 to TRBJ1-2, with 8 bases that match TRBD1. The V and J ends lost 1 base and 8 bases, in that order; junction bases with no gene match: 9. The CDR3 totals 15 residues. In germline, CDR1 is MNHNS, CDR2 SASEGT. The DNA for the CDR3 is TGTGCCAGCAGTGAAGTTCCGGCAGGGGGCACGGGCTACACCTTC. This codes for CASSEVPAGGTGYTF.

A note on this clone: One end of the junction fails to match germline, which may point to a read error. The rearrangement joins TRBV5-8 to TRBJ1-4; 7 bases are a match to TRBD1. The CDR3 runs to 14 residues. CDR1 and CDR2 from the germline V gene are SGHTS and YDEGEE. For the CDR3, the DNA is TGTGTCAGCAGCCCCGGGGACAGAAATGAAAAACTGTTTTTT. Translated, it gives CVSSPGDRNEKLFF.

V usage is TRBV6-5 and J usage is TRBJ1-1; D might be TRBD1 (5 bases). V lost 8 bases and J lost 3, with 10 bases in between. This CDR3 is 12 amino acids long. Germline loops: CDR1 MNHEY, CDR2 SVGAGI. CDR3: CASHDRHTEAFF. The DNA for the CDR3 is TGTGCCAGCCATGACAGACACACTGAAGCTTTCTTT.

The rearrangement links TRBV7-2 to TRBJ2-5; 7 bases line up with TRBD1. V shed 4 bases and J 2 bases; nucleotides not matched to a gene: 7. CDR1 is SGHTA and CDR2 is FQGNSA in the germline V gene. This CDR3 is built from 15 residues. The CDR3 nucleotides are TGTGCCAGCAGCTGGGACAGCCAAAAGCAAGAGACCCAGTACTTC. It codes for CASSWDSQKQETQYF.

CDR3 sequence reads: CASRFGLERFDTQYF. The CDR3 DNA sequence: TGCGCCAGCAGATTTGGACTGGAGAGGTTTGATACGCAGTATTTT. The V and J genes are TRBV10-2 and TRBJ2-3; perhaps TRBD2 as D (5 bases). The CDR3 sequence is 15 residues long. Germline values: CDR1 WSHSY, CDR2 SAAADI. Trimming took 6 bases from V and 6 from J, leaving 19 bases between them.

This chain links TRBV15 with TRBJ2-3, with 9 positions matching TRBD2. This CDR3 has 17 residues. CDR1 is LNHNV and CDR2 is YYDKDF in the germline V gene (reference sequence). V trimming: 0 bases; J trimming: 1 base; junction bases outside the gene matches: 5. CDR3 coding DNA: TGTGCCACCAGCAGAGATTTTAGCGGGGGTGGCACAGATACGCAGTATTTT. It codes for CATSRDFSGGGTDTQYF.

The chain combines TRBV28 with TRBJ1-2; D ambiguous. The CDR3 runs 15 residues. The V end lost 6 bases, the J end lost 5 bases, and 19 bases lay between the germline ends. Germline values: CDR1 MDHEN, CDR2 SYDVKM. The CDR3 spells CASSPKVRRGYGYTF. The CDR3 region has the DNA TGTGCCAGCAGCCCCAAGGTGAGGAGAGGATATGGCTACACCTTC.

The genes are TRBV10-1 and TRBJ2-7; D remains ambiguous. Germline assignment: CDR1 WNHNN and CDR2 SYGVQD (reference sequence). V was clipped by 7 bases and J by 0 bases, with 7 bases between them. The CDR3 consists of 12 residues. DNA of the CDR3: TGCGCCAGCAAGAGCAACTCCTACGAGCAGTACTTC. Amino acid sequence: CASKSNSYEQYF.

The gene calls are TRBV5-4 and TRBJ2-5, with a tentative D call TRBD2 (5 bases). The V end was cut by 3 bases, the J end by 2 bases, with 14 bases between. The CDR3 is 15 amino acids. The V gene's germline CDR1 is SGHNT and CDR2 YYREEE (reference sequence). CDR3 in amino acids: CASSWRRRLQETQYF. CDR3 sequence (DNA): TGTGCCAGCAGCTGGCGTAGGAGGCTACAAGAGACCCAGTACTTC.

The rearrangement joins TRBV12-5 to TRBJ1-4; 9 nucleotides line up with TRBD1. This CDR3 contains 15 residues. CDR1 and CDR2 (germline): LGHNT, FRNRAP. V lost 6 bases to trimming and J lost 4 bases; unmatched junction nucleotides: 6. The CDR3 coding sequence is TGTGCTAGTGGACCGGGACAGGGTAGTAATGAAAAACTGTTTTTT. Protein product: CASGPGQGSNEKLFF.

V is TRBV5-1 and J is TRBJ1-3; no clear D. Trimming took 0 bases from V and 8 from J, leaving 9 bases between them. Germline lookup yields CDR1 SGHRS and CDR2 YFSETQ. The CDR3 is 13 residues long. CDR3 loop: CASSLDLTHTIYF. Here the CDR3 DNA reads TGCGCCAGCAGCTTGGACCTGACTCACACCATATATTTT.

The rearrangement joins TRBV6-5 to TRBJ1-1; D unresolved. The CDR3 extends over 13 amino acids. The V gene lost 10 bases and the J gene lost 6 bases, with 18 bases spanning the gap. Germline V gene lookup returns CDR1 MNHEY and CDR2 SVGAGI. This CDR3 is CATRRAALAEAFF. CDR3 in DNA: TGTGCCACCCGCCGCGCGGCTCTGGCTGAAGCTTTCTTT.

This clone was detected only a few times. The chain combines TRBV5-6 with TRBJ1-2; no definite D call. The germline V gene has CDR1 SGHDT and CDR2 YYEEEE. The CDR3 is 14 amino acids. V was cut by 0 bases and J by 4 bases, with 10 bases left in between. The chain's CDR3 is CASSLAQVVYGYTF. In DNA, the CDR3 is TGTGCCAGCAGCTTGGCCCAGGTTGTCTATGGCTACACCTTC.

This clone was counted a single time. This chain uses TRBV25-1 with TRBJ1-3; D is possibly TRBD1 (6 bases). Trimming cost V 5 bases and J 0 bases, with 11 bases left between them. Germline CDR1 and CDR2: MGHDK and SYGVNS. The CDR3 has 15 amino acids. CDR3 amino acids: CASSPGGLSGNTIYF. The CDR3 nucleotides are TGTGCCAGCAGTCCGGGGGGCCTCTCTGGAAACACCATATATTTT.

The rearrangement links TRBV5-1 to TRBJ1-5, with D hard to call. CDR1 is SGHRS and CDR2 is YFSETQ in the germline V gene. V was shortened by 4 bases and J by 2 bases, with 10 bases between the two germline ends. CDR3 length equals 14 residues. CDR3 sequence: CASSRSPGNQPQHF. CDR3 nucleotides: TGCGCCAGCAGCCGGTCCCCGGGCAATCAGCCCCAGCATTTT.

CDR3 in DNA: TGCGCCAGCAGCCCTCGCGCAGGGGAGAATGAAAAACTGTTTTTT. The encoded protein is CASSPRAGENEKLFF. The chain is built from TRBV4-1 and TRBJ1-4; possibly TRBD1 for D (6 bases). Trimming left V 4 bases short and J 5 bases short, with 14 bases between. Germline assignment: CDR1 MGHRA and CDR2 YSYEKL. The length of the CDR3 is 15 residues.

V gene TRBV18 combines with J gene TRBJ2-5, with 9 nucleotides matching TRBD2. Germline V gene sequence: CDR1 KGHSH, CDR2 LQKENI. The CDR3 runs 14 residues. V shed 4 bases and J 4 bases; nucleotides not matched to a gene: 4. CDR3 protein: CASSRVAGVETQYF. The CDR3 DNA reads as TGTGCCAGCTCACGAGTAGCGGGGGTAGAGACCCAGTACTTC. The complete variable domain, with remaining parts taken from reference TRBV18 and TRBJ2-5, reads NAGVMQNPRHLVRRRGQEARLRCSPMKGHSHVYWYRQLPEEGLKFMVYLQKENIIDESGMPKERFSAEFPKEGPSILRIQQVVRGDSAAYFCASSRVAGVETQYFGPGTRLLVL.

V and J are TRBV19 and TRBJ1-3; 7 bases match TRBD1. The CDR3 is 16 residues long. V shed 10 bases and J 0 bases; nucleotides not matched to a gene: 12. Germline CDR1 LNHDA, CDR2 SQIVND (reference sequence). CDR3 DNA: TGTGCCACCCGAAGGCCGGACAGGAGCTCTGGAAACACCATATATTTT. Translating it yields CATRRPDRSSGNTIYF.

Only one count was recorded for this clone. J is TRBJ2-5 and V is TRBV5-6; 9 bases line up with TRBD2. Trimming took 2 bases from V and 1 from J; bases not matched to a gene: 6. CDR3 length equals 16 residues. The germline CDR1 and CDR2 sequences are SGHDT and YYEEEE. The CDR3 is CASSFPGLATQETQYF. The CDR3 region has the DNA TGTGCCAGCAGCTTTCCGGGACTAGCAACCCAAGAGACCCAGTACTTC.

The CDR3 loop reads CAISADRSNQPQHF. The CDR3 DNA is TGTGCCATCAGTGCGGACAGATCCAATCAGCCCCAGCATTTT. V and J are TRBV10-3 and TRBJ1-5, with D perhaps TRBD1 (6 bases). The CDR3 is made up of 14 amino acids. CDR1 is ENHRY and CDR2 is SYGVKD in the germline V gene. The V end lost 4 bases, the J end lost 3 bases, and 10 bases lay between the germline ends.

The J gene is TRBJ2-7, the V gene TRBV3-1 (or the pseudogene TRBV3-2); tentatively, D is TRBD1 (7 bases). Trimming cost V 4 bases and J 4 bases, with 14 bases left between them. From germline, CDR1 is LGHDT and CDR2 YNNKEL (reference sequence). The CDR3 is 14 residues long. Written as DNA, the CDR3 is TGTGCCAGCAGCCTCCAGGGGGGAAAGTACGAGCAGTACTTC. Translation gives CASSLQGGKYEQYF.

This rearrangement joins TRBV18 to TRBJ2-1, with D perhaps TRBD2 (7 bases). The CDR3 contains 16 residues. V was pared by 2 bases and J by 7 bases, with 18 bases between. Germline-derived CDR1 and CDR2 are KGHSH and LQKENI. In DNA, the CDR3 is TGTGCCAGCTCACCAAGGGCGGGGGCCAATTATAATGAGCAGTTCTTC. This sequence encodes CASSPRAGANYNEQFF.